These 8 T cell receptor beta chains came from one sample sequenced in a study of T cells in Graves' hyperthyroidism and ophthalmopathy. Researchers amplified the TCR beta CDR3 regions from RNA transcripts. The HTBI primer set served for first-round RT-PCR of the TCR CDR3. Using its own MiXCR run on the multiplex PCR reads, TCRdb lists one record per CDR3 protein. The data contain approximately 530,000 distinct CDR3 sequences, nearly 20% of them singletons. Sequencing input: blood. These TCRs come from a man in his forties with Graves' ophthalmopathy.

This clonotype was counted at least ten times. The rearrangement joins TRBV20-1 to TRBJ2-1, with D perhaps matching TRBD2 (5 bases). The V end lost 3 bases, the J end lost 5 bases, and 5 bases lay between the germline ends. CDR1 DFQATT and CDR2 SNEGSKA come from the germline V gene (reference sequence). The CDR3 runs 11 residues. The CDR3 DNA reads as TGCAGTGCTAGGAGGGACAATGAGCAGTTCTTC. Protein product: CSARRDNEQFF.

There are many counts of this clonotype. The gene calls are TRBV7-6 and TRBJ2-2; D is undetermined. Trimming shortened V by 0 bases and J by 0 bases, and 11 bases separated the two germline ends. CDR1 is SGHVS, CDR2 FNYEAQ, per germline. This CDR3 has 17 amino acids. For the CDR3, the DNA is TGTGCCAGCAGCTTAGCGCCAGACACCTCGAACACCGGGGAGCTGTTTTTT. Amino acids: CASSLAPDTSNTGELFF.

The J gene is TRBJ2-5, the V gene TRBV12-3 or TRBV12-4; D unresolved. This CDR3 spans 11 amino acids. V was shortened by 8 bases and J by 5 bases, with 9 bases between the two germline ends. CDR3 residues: CASSKTETQYF. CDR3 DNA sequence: TGTGCCAGCTCAAAGACGGAGACCCAGTACTTC.

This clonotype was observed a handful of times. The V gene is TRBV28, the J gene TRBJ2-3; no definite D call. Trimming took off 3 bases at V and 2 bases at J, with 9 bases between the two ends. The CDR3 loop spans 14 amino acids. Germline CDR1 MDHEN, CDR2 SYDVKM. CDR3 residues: CASSFVISTDTQYF. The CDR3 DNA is TGTGCCAGCAGTTTTGTCATTTCCACAGATACGCAGTATTTT.

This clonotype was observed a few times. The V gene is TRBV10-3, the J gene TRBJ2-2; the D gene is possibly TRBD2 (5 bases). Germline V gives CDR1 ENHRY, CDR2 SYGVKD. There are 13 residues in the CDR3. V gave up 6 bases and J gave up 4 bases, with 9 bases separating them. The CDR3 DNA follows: TGTGCCATCAGGGAGGCTGGCACCGGGGAGCTGTTTTTT. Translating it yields CAIREAGTGELFF.

CDR3 sequence: CASSVGLAGSSGANVLTF. CDR3 sequence (DNA): TGTGCCAGCAGCGTAGGACTAGCGGGTAGCTCTGGGGCCAACGTCCTGACTTTC. The V call is TRBV7-2, the J call TRBJ2-6, with 11 bases identical to TRBD2. This CDR3 has 18 amino acids. Losses at the gene ends were 5 bases for V and 0 bases for J; bases not matched to a gene: 6. The germline V gene encodes CDR1 SGHTA and CDR2 FQGNSA.

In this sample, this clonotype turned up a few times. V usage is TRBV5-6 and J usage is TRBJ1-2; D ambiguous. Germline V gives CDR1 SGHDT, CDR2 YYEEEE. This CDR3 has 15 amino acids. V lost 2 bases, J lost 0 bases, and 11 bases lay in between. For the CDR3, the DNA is TGTGCCAGCAGCTTCATCTCAAAAGCTAACTATGGCTACACCTTC. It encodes CASSFISKANYGYTF.

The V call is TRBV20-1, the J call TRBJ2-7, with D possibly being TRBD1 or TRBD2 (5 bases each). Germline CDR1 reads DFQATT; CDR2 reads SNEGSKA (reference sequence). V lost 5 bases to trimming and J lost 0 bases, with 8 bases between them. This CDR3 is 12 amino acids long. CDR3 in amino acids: CSARGHSYEQYF. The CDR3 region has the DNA TGCAGTGCTCGGGGCCACTCCTACGAGCAGTACTTC.